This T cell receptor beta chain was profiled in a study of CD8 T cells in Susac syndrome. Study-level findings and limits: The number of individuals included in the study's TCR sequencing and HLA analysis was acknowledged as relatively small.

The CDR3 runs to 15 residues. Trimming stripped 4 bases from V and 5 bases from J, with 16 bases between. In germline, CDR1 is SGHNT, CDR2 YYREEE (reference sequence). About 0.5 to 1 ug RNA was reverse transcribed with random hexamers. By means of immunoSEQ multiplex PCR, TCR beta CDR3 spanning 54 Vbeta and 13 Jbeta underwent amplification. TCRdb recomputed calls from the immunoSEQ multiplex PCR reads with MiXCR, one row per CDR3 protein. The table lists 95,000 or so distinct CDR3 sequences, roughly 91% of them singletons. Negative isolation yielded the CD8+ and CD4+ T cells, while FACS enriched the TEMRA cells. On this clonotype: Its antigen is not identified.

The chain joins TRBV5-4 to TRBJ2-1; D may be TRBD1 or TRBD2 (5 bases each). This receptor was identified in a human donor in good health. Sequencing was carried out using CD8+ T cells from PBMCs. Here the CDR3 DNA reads TGTGCCAGCAGCCCCGAGGAGAGGGGCGACAATGAGCAGTTCTTC. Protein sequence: CASSPEERGDNEQFF. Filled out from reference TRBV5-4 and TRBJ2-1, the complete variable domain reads ETGVTQSPTHLIKTRGQQVTLRCSSQSGHNTVSWYQQALGQGPQFIFQYYREEENGRGNFPPRFSGLQFPNYSSELNVNALELDDSALYLCASSPEERGDNEQFFGPGTRLTVL.